The 3 T cell receptor beta chains given below trace back to one sample, sequenced in a study of control samples from healthy donors and cancer patients. Assay used: immunoSEQ multiplex PCR; TCRdb lists only in-frame clones, some missing. The sample contains around 99,000 clones, roughly 91% of which appear only once. The sample was blood. The receptors here all came from a woman between 45 and 60 years old in good health.

This clone was recorded once. The J gene is TRBJ2-1, the V gene TRBV12-3 or TRBV12-4; D gene unclear. Trimming took 5 bases from V and 7 from J, leaving 9 bases between them. The CDR3 is 12 amino acids. The CDR3 protein is CASSPTFNEQFF. CDR3 nucleotide sequence: TGTGCCAGCAGTCCGACCTTTAATGAGCAGTTCTTC.

The gene calls are TRBV2 and TRBJ2-2; no definite D call. From germline, CDR1 is SNHLY and CDR2 FYNNEI. With 7 bases removed from V and 3 bases from J, the gap between germline ends came to 12 bases. CDR3 length: 14 residues. CDR3 sequence (DNA): TGTGCCAGCAAATCCCCGACGTACACCGGGGAGCTGTTTTTT. It codes for CASKSPTYTGELFF.

In DNA form, the CDR3 reads TGTGCCAGCAGCTCCGAGTGGACAGGGATCACTGAAGCTTTCTTT. It yields the protein CASSSEWTGITEAFF. This chain links TRBV7-9 with TRBJ1-1; 8 nucleotides agree with TRBD1. Germline V lookup: CDR1 SEHNR, CDR2 FQNEAQ (reference sequence). V was pared by 4 bases and J by 4 bases, with 8 bases of the junction left unmatched. This CDR3 has 15 amino acids.